A single sample is the source of the 21 T cell receptor beta chains below, sequenced in a study of Ad26.COV2.S vaccination and SARS-CoV-2 variants. Treatment described: some 19 received Ad26.COV2.S at low or high dose, single or two shots; five or six received placebo; per-sample allocation not given. Day 63 after the first vaccine or placebo injection was the time point for sampling. Clones were sequenced by immunoSEQ multiplex PCR, and TCRdb holds only the in-frame ones, with some missing. Here the sample spans hundreds of thousands of clones, 87% being singletons. The sequencing here drew on peripheral blood, taken in a trial of Ad26.COV2.S vaccine versus placebo. The source is a person aged 18-60 years who received the Ad26.COV2.S COVID-19 vaccine or a placebo.

This clone showed up just once. The chain carries TRBV11-2 and TRBJ2-5, with D perhaps TRBD1 or TRBD2 (6 bases each). Germline V gene sequence: CDR1 SGHAT, CDR2 FQNNGV. Between the trimmed V and J ends, which lost 4 bases and 1 base, there was a span of 22 bases. CDR3 length equals 18 residues. The CDR3 loop reads CASSWHRELEGPQETQYF. The CDR3 region has the DNA TGTGCCAGCAGCTGGCACAGGGAATTGGAGGGGCCCCAAGAGACCCAGTACTTC.

CDR3 sequence: CSVRLAGDETQYF. The CDR3 bases are TGCAGCGTTAGACTAGCGGGGGATGAGACCCAGTACTTC. V and J are TRBV29-1 and TRBJ2-5; 12 bases agree with TRBD2. CDR1 and CDR2 from the germline V gene are SQVTM and ANQGSEA. J was trimmed by 5 bases and V by 5 bases; bases with no gene match: 3. The CDR3 sequence is 13 residues long.

The J gene is TRBJ2-7, the V gene TRBV7-6; possibly TRBD2 for D (5 bases). Trimming removed 5 bases at V and 7 bases at J, with 12 bases between. Per germline, CDR1 SGHVS and CDR2 FNYEAQ. The CDR3 sequence is 12 residues long. CDR3 in amino acids: CASSLGLREQYF. Here the CDR3 DNA reads TGTGCCAGCAGCCTCGGACTGAGGGAGCAGTACTTC.

This chain joins TRBV4-1 and TRBJ2-2, with D perhaps TRBD2 (7 bases). This CDR3 spans 15 amino acids. The V gene's germline CDR1 is MGHRA and CDR2 YSYEKL. V lost 9 bases and J 0 bases, leaving 14 bases between the germline ends. The CDR3 DNA is TGCGCCAGTGGGAGGGACATAGCGAACACCGGGGAGCTGTTTTTT. It encodes CASGRDIANTGELFF.

This clone was picked up a small number of times. This rearrangement joins TRBV24-1 to TRBJ2-2; TRBD1 matches 7 bases. The trim removed 7 bases at V and 0 bases at J, leaving 1 base unmatched. There are 14 residues in the CDR3. The germline V gene encodes CDR1 KGHDR and CDR2 SFDVKD. The CDR3 DNA is TGTGCCACCAGGGACAGGACGAACACCGGGGAGCTGTTTTTT. Translated, it gives CATRDRTNTGELFF.

J is TRBJ1-5 and V is TRBV13, with D tentatively TRBD1 (6 bases). Trimming took off 3 bases at V and 1 base at J, with 22 bases between the two ends. Germline lookup yields CDR1 PRHDT and CDR2 FYEKMQ (reference sequence). The CDR3 has 19 amino acids. In DNA form, the CDR3 reads TGTGCCAGCAGCTTTAAAGGGGGGCAGTCGGTCCCCAGCAATCAGCCCCAGCATTTT. Protein: CASSFKGGQSVPSNQPQHF.

The rearrangement uses TRBV30 and TRBJ2-6; no clear D. Germline V gene lookup returns CDR1 GTSNPN and CDR2 SVGIG (reference sequence). V was trimmed by 2 bases and J by 0 bases, leaving 20 bases between them. This CDR3 contains 19 residues. The CDR3 bases are TGTGCCTGGAGTCGCCTCCCTCCGAACCTCGGCTCTGGGGCCAACGTCCTGACTTTC. Amino acid sequence: CAWSRLPPNLGSGANVLTF.

The chain links TRBV9 to TRBJ2-1, with D tentatively TRBD2 (7 bases). The germline V gene has CDR1 SGDLS and CDR2 YYNGEE. The CDR3 sequence is 15 residues long. V was trimmed by 4 bases and J by 4 bases, leaving 15 bases between them. This CDR3 reads CASSPPGGPYNEQFF. CDR3 bases: TGTGCCAGCAGCCCCCCCGGGGGGCCTTACAATGAGCAGTTCTTC.

With respect to this clone: In the same sample, other DNA sequences code for this CDR3. The chain carries TRBV24-1 and TRBJ2-2; the match to TRBD1 covers 8 bases. The CDR3 is 15 amino acids. The germline V gene has CDR1 KGHDR and CDR2 SFDVKD. V was pared by 5 bases and J by 1 base, with 2 bases of the junction left unmatched. As DNA, the CDR3 is TGTGCCACCAGTGCCGGGACAGGGAACACCGGGGAGCTGTTTTTT. Its translation is CATSAGTGNTGELFF.

This clone was picked up one time. The gene calls are TRBV6-5 and TRBJ1-1, with D unresolved. The germline gives CDR1 MNHEY, CDR2 SVGAGI. The V end was cut by 6 bases, the J end by 3 bases, with 11 bases between. The CDR3 length is 13 residues. The CDR3 DNA reads TGTGCCAGCAGAACATACAAAGACACTGAAGCTTTCTTT. It codes for CASRTYKDTEAFF.

The J gene is TRBJ1-1, the V gene TRBV5-1, with 12 bases matching TRBD1. CDR1 is SGHRS and CDR2 is YFSETQ in the germline V gene. The CDR3 is 16 amino acids. The ends lost 1 base at V and 7 bases at J; junction bases unmatched: 8. The CDR3, as DNA: TGCGCCAGCAGCTTGTCCTTGGGACAGGGGGCTGGTGAAGCTTTCTTT. It codes for CASSLSLGQGAGEAFF.

The chain employs TRBV5-1 and TRBJ2-2; the match to TRBD1 covers 11 bases. After removal of 4 bases from V and 9 bases from J, the junction contained 5 bases not matched to a gene. The CDR3 is 14 residues long. CDR1 SGHRS and CDR2 YFSETQ come from the germline V gene. The CDR3 protein is CASSQTDRGRELFF. The CDR3, as DNA: TGCGCCAGCAGCCAAACGGACAGGGGGCGGGAGCTGTTTTTT.

This clone was picked up one time. The rearrangement uses TRBV7-3 and TRBJ2-5; TRBD2 agrees at 11 bases. V lost 5 bases, J lost 2 bases, and 4 bases stayed unmatched. The CDR3 spans 15 residues. Per germline, CDR1 SGHTA and CDR2 FQGTGA. CDR3 nucleotides: TGTGCCAGCAGCAGAGGGACTAGCGGACAAGAGACCCAGTACTTC. Protein sequence: CASSRGTSGQETQYF.

This clone was seen only once. The chain recombines TRBV14 with TRBJ2-5; unclear D gene. The CDR3 totals 15 residues. Per germline, CDR1 SGHDN and CDR2 FVKESK. Trimming pared 1 base from V and 0 bases from J, leaving 9 bases between. CDR3 amino acids: CASSQGARYQETQYF. CDR3 in DNA: TGTGCCAGCAGCCAAGGAGCTAGGTACCAAGAGACCCAGTACTTC.

This clone was picked up one time. The chain carries TRBV2 and TRBJ1-4; D gene unclear. V lost 2 bases and J 8 bases, leaving 9 bases between the germline ends. The CDR3 length is 13 residues. Germline CDR1 and CDR2: SNHLY and FYNNEI. The CDR3 region is CASSERVQEKLFF. The CDR3, as DNA: TGTGCCAGCAGTGAAAGGGTTCAGGAAAAACTGTTTTTT. Based on the CDR3 plus reference TRBV2 and TRBJ1-4, the full variable domain is EPEVTQTPSHQVTQMGQEVILRCVPISNHLYFYWYRQILGQKVEFLVSFYNNEISEKSEIFDDQFSVERPDGSNFTLKIRSTKLEDSAMYFCASSERVQEKLFFGSGTQLSVL.

This chain uses TRBV7-8 with TRBJ1-5; no reliable D call. Germline assignment: CDR1 SGHVS and CDR2 FQNEAQ. There are 15 residues in the CDR3. With 1 base removed from V and 7 bases from J, the gap between germline ends came to 14 bases. CDR3 in DNA: TGTGCCAGCAGCTTAGGAAGGTGGGTGAGGCAGCCCCAGCATTTT. Residues: CASSLGRWVRQPQHF. The full variable domain, in which reference TRBV7-8 and TRBJ1-5 provide the parts outside the CDR3, is GAGVSQSPRYKVAKRGQDVALRCDPISGHVSLFWYQQALGQGPEFLTYFQNEAQLDKSGLPSDRFFAERPEGSVSTLKIQRTQQEDSAVYLCASSLGRWVRQPQHFGDGTRLSIL.

This clone came up once. The genes are TRBV4-3 and TRBJ2-7; 10 bases match TRBD1. CDR1 is LGHNA and CDR2 is YSLEER in the germline V gene. The trim removed 5 bases at V and 6 bases at J, leaving 7 bases unmatched. The CDR3 loop spans 14 amino acids. As DNA, the CDR3 is TGCGCCAGCAGCTACCGGGACAGGGGAGGCGAGCAGTACTTC. Its protein is CASSYRDRGGEQYF.

The rearrangement uses TRBV9 and TRBJ1-2; 7 bases are a match to TRBD1. The J segment lost 4 bases and the V segment lost 0 bases, leaving 6 bases of the junction unmatched. This CDR3 is 15 amino acids long. CDR1 is SGDLS, CDR2 YYNGEE, per germline. The CDR3 DNA sequence: TGTGCCAGCAGCGTAGATCCAGGGGGGACCTATGGCTACACCTTC. This encodes CASSVDPGGTYGYTF. Looking up the rest from reference TRBV9 and TRBJ1-2 gives the full variable domain: DSGVTQTPKHLITATGQRVTLRCSPRSGDLSVYWYQQSLDQGLQFLIQYYNGEERAKGNILERFSAQQFPDLHSELNLSSLELGDSALYFCASSVDPGGTYGYTFGSGTRLTVV.

In this sample, this clone turned up a few times. V is TRBV12-3 or TRBV12-4 and J is TRBJ1-6, with D possibly being TRBD1 (5 bases). Trimming pared 5 bases from V and 10 bases from J, leaving 12 bases between. This CDR3 region has 13 residues. CDR3 DNA sequence: TGTGCCAGCAGTCTCCGGGACTCCTCACCCCTCCACTTT. It is translated as CASSLRDSSPLHF.

V usage is TRBV19 and J usage is TRBJ2-3; 10 bases are shared with TRBD1. CDR1 is LNHDA, CDR2 SQIVND, per germline (reference sequence). This CDR3 contains 16 residues. The trim removed 3 bases at V and 1 base at J, leaving 4 bases unmatched. CDR3 sequence: CASSMGGTGGTDTQYF. Written as DNA, the CDR3 is TGTGCCAGTAGTATGGGGGGGACAGGGGGCACAGATACGCAGTATTTT.

This chain connects TRBV5-5 to TRBJ2-2; D possibly uses TRBD1 or TRBD2 (5 bases each). CDR3 length: 15 residues. Germline CDR1 and CDR2: SGHKS and YYEKEE (reference sequence). V lost 1 base, J lost 7 bases, and 14 bases lay in between. The CDR3 sequence is CASSLYWGKGGELFF. The CDR3 DNA follows: TGTGCCAGCAGCTTGTATTGGGGGAAGGGCGGGGAGCTGTTTTTT.